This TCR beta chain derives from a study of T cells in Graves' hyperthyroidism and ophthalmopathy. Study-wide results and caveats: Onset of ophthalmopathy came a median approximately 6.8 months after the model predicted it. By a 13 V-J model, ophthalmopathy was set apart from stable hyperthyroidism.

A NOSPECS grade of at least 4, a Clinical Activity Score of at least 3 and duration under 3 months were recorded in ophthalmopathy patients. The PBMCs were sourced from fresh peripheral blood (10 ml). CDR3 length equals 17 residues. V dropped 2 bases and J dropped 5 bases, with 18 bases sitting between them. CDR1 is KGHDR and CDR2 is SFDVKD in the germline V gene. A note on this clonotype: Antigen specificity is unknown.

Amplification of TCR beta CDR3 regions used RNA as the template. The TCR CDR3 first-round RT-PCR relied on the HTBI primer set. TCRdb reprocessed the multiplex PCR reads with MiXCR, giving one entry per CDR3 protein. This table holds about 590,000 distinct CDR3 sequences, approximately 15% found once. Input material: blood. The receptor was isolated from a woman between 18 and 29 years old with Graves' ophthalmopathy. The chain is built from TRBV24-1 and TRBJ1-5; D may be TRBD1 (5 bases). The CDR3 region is CATSDSQDGTGYQPQHF. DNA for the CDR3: TGTGCCACCAGTGATTCTCAGGACGGGACGGGCTATCAGCCCCAGCATTTT.